This entry lists 3 T cell receptor beta chains sequenced from one sample in a study of CD8 T cells in ankylosing spondylitis. TCRdb reprocessed the 5' RACE reads via MiXCR and lists one record per CDR3 protein. The table records about 250,000 distinct CDR3 sequences, roughly a quarter of them present only once. The sequenced material came from blood, either unsorted or a sorted T cell fraction (not recorded which). The origin of the receptors is a male donor with ankylosing spondylitis or in good health (not recorded which).

This CDR3 is CASSFRTANTGELFF. CDR3 sequence (DNA): TGTGCCAGCAGTTTCCGGACGGCGAACACCGGGGAGCTGTTTTTT. The V call is TRBV12-3 or TRBV12-4, the J call TRBJ2-2; D is uncertain. The CDR3 loop spans 15 amino acids. Trimming cost V 3 bases and J 0 bases, with 8 bases left between them.

The chain links TRBV10-2 to TRBJ1-1; D is undetermined. Germline loops: CDR1 WSHSY, CDR2 SAAADI. The CDR3 covers 14 residues. Between the trimmed V and J ends, which lost 8 bases and 3 bases, there was a span of 16 bases. The CDR3 spells CASRRWEVDTEAFF. Here the CDR3 DNA reads TGCGCCAGCCGCCGGTGGGAGGTGGACACTGAAGCTTTCTTT.

The chain is built from TRBV30 and TRBJ2-7, with D possibly matching TRBD2 (6 bases). This CDR3 spans 13 amino acids. Trimming cost V 3 bases and J 5 bases, with 14 bases left between them. Germline lookup yields CDR1 GTSNPN and CDR2 SVGIG (reference sequence). The CDR3 loop reads CAWRGTPANEQYF. CDR3 DNA sequence: TGTGCCTGGAGGGGGACTCCGGCGAACGAGCAGTACTTC.